This T cell receptor beta chain was recovered during a study of early T cells in non-severe SARS-CoV-2 infection (dated by TCRdb to the early 2020s). Study-wide context: TCR sequencing used bulk RNA from unsorted whole blood, so alpha and beta chains could not be paired. What the work shows at the level of the full study, not this receptor alone: VDJdb matching was skewed toward anti-spike CD8 responses and likely underestimated virus-specific expansions by missing private and CD4 specificities.

The library came from 5' RACE. Sequenced using a NextSeq 500. The TCR library protocol attached unique molecular identifiers to individual cDNA molecules to correct for sequencing error and PCR bias. Both TCR alpha and beta chains were sequenced, and tight co-correlation was observed between alpha and beta sequence abundances in each sample. On the study's bioinformatics: V gene, J gene and CDR3 annotation of TCR sequences was performed with Decombinator V4. TCRs were defined as expanded if a significant change between any two time points was detected under a Poisson model with p below 0.0001. TCR abundances were normalised to the total number of TCRs sequenced per sample and were expressed as counts per million. TRAV1-2 paired with TRAJ12, TRAJ20 or TRAJ33 defined MAIT TCRs, while TRAV10 paired with TRAJ18 defined iNKT TCRs. VDJdb, accessed on 1 November 2021, was searched for TCRs annotated for CMV, EBV and SARS-CoV-2, and TCRs annotated for more than one antigen were excluded. TCRdb reprocessed the public reads (quality trimming at Q25 with fastp, clone calling with MiXCR) and kept in-frame beta chains. Duplicate CDR3 protein sequences are folded into a single record with the most common DNA and genes. The V and J calls here are based on TCRdb, not the publication. The sample yields tens of thousands of distinct CDR3 sequences; 3% to 5% were counted once. The ten largest clonotypes hold about 7.5% of the sample.

This clonotype was recorded many times. Its antigen remains unidentified. Nothing much larger sits one base from this clone, and base qualities are not available. The study was a case-control design nested within a healthcare worker cohort in London, UK, with weekly nasopharyngeal swab PCR tests and blood sampling. Healthcare workers were recruited during the week of the UK lockdown, between 23 and 31 March 2020, and followed weekly for up to about 15 weeks. From the cysteine through the phenylalanine, the CDR3 covers 16 amino acids. CDR3 DNA is the only sequence kept; it has 48 bases, read in frame from the first base.

The source material was whole blood. The receptor chain draws on TRBV12-2 and TRBJ1-5; the DNA was not used to check the table's D call, TRBD1. TRBV12-2 is a pseudogene locus. The origin of this receptor is an adult who was a healthcare worker with PCR-confirmed SARS-CoV-2 infection or an uninfected control (not recorded which). CDR3 reads: CASRRDRECGNQPQHF. In nucleotides, the sequence is TGTGCAAGTCGAAGGGACAGGGAGTGCGGCAATCAGCCCCAGCATTTT.